One T cell receptor (beta chain) is described in this entry. Profiled with immunoSEQ multiplex PCR; TCRdb holds only in-frame clones, not every one. The sample lists around 480,000 clones; around 87% were seen once. This entry comes from a study of blood T cell repertoires in COVID-19. Study information: There were acute and convalescent COVID-19 samples, and they came from the United States, Italy and Spain.

The CDR3 spans 15 residues. The V gene lost 6 bases and the J gene lost 4 bases, with 15 bases spanning the gap. The germline V gene has CDR1 MNHEY and CDR2 SVGAGI. The sequence came from a woman in her late teens or twenties who had recovered from COVID-19. Sequencing used PBMCs or T cells enriched from blood (not recorded which). This chain links TRBV6-5 with TRBJ1-4; perhaps TRBD1 as D (6 bases). The CDR3 protein is CASSARGSGNEKLFF. The CDR3 DNA reads as TGTGCCAGCAGCGCCAGGGGCTCAGGTAATGAAAAACTGTTTTTT.